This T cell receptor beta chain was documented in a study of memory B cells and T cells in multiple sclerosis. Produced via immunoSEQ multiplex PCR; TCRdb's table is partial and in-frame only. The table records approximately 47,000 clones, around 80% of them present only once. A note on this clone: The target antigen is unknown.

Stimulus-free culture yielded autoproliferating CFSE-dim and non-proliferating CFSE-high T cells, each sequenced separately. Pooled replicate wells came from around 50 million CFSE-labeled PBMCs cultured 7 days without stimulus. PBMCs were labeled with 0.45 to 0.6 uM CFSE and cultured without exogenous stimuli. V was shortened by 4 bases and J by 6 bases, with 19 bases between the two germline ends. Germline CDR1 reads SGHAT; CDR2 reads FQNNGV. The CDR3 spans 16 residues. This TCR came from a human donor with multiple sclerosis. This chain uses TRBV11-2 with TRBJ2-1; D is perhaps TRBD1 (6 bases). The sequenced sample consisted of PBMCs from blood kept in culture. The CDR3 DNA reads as TGTGCCAGCAGCTATGTGTTACAGGGTGGCGGCAATGAGCAGTTCTTC. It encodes CASSYVLQGGGNEQFF.